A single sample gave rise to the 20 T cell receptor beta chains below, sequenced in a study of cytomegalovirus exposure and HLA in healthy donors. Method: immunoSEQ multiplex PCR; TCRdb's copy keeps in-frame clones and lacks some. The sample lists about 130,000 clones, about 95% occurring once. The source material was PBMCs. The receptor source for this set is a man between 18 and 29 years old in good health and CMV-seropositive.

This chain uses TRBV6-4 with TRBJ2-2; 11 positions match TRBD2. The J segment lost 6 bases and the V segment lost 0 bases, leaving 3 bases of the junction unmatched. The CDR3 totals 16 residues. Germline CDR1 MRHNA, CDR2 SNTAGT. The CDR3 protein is CASSDSALAGAGELFF. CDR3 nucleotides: TGTGCCAGCAGTGACTCAGCACTAGCGGGAGCCGGGGAGCTGTTTTTT.

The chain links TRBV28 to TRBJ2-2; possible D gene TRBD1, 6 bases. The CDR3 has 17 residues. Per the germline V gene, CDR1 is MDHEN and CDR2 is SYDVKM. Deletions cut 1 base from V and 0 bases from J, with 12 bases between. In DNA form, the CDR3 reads TGTGCCAGCAGTTTATACGGGACACCCGCGAACACCGGGGAGCTGTTTTTT. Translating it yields CASSLYGTPANTGELFF.

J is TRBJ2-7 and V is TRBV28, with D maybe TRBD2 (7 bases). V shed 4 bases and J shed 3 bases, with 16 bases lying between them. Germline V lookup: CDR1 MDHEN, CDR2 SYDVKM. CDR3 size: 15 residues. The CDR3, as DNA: TGTGCCAGCAGTTCCGAGGCAGGGGACTACTACGAGCAGTACTTC. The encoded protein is CASSSEAGDYYEQYF.

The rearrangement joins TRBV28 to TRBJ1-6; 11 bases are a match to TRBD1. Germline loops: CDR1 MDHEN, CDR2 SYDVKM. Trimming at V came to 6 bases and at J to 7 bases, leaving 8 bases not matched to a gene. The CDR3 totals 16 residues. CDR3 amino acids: CASSPGQGAWNSPLHF. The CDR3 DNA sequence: TGTGCCAGCAGCCCCGGACAGGGGGCTTGGAATTCACCCCTCCACTTT. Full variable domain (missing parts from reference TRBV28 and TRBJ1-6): DVKVTQSSRYLVKRTGEKVFLECVQDMDHENMFWYRQDPGLGLRLIYFSYDVKMKEKGDIPEGYSVSREKKERFSLILESASTNQTSMYLCASSPGQGAWNSPLHFGNGTRLTVT.

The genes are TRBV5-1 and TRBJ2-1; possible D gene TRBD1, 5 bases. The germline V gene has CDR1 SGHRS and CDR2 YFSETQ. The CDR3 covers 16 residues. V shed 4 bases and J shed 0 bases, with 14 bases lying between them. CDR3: CASSRLGANSYNEQFF. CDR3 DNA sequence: TGCGCCAGCAGCCGGCTAGGGGCAAACTCCTACAATGAGCAGTTCTTC.

CDR3 nucleotides: TGTGCCAGCAAGGACTACAACGGCAACAATGAGCAGTTCTTC. As protein: CASKDYNGNNEQFF. The J gene is TRBJ2-1, the V gene TRBV27; possibly TRBD2 for D (6 bases). Trimming removed 7 bases at V and 5 bases at J, with 15 bases between. The CDR3 totals 14 residues. Germline values: CDR1 MNHEY, CDR2 SMNVEV (reference sequence).

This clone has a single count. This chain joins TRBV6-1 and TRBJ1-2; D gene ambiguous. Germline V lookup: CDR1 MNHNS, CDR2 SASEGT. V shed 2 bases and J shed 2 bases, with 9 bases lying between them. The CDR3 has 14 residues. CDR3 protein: CASSEFAWNYGYTF. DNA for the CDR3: TGTGCCAGCAGTGAATTCGCGTGGAACTATGGCTACACCTTC.

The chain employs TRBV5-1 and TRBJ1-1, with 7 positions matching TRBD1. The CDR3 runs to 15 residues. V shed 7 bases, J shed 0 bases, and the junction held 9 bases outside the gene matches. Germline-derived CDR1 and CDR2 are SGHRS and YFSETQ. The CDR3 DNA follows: TGCGCCAGCGGGAGGACAGGCCATATGAACACTGAAGCTTTCTTT. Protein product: CASGRTGHMNTEAFF.

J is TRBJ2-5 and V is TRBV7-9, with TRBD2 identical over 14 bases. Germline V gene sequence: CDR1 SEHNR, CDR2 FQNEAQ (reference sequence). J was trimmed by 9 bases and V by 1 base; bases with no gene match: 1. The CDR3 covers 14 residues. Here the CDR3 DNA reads TGTGCCAGCAGCTTAGTGGGACTAGCGGGAGCCCAGTACTTC. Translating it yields CASSLVGLAGAQYF.

The CDR3 spells CASSPTSGGSEGEQYF. CDR3 bases: TGTGCCAGCAGCCCTACTAGCGGGGGTTCAGAAGGCGAGCAGTACTTC. The rearrangement uses TRBV7-9 and TRBJ2-7, with 11 bases matching TRBD2. This CDR3 has 16 residues. The J segment lost 6 bases and the V segment lost 5 bases, leaving 12 bases of the junction unmatched. Per germline, CDR1 SEHNR and CDR2 FQNEAQ (reference sequence).

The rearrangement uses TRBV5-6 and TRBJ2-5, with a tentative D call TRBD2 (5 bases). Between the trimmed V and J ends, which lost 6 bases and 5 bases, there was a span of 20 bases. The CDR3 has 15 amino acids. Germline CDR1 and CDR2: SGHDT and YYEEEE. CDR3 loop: CASTAWQNRRETQYF. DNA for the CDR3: TGTGCCAGCACCGCATGGCAGAATCGGAGGGAGACCCAGTACTTC.

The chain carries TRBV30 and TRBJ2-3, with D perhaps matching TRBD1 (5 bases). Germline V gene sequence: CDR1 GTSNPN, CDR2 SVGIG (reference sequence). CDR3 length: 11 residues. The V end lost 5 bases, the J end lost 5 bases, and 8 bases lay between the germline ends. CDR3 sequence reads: CAWQQGDTQYF. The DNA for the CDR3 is TGTGCCTGGCAGCAGGGAGATACGCAGTATTTT.

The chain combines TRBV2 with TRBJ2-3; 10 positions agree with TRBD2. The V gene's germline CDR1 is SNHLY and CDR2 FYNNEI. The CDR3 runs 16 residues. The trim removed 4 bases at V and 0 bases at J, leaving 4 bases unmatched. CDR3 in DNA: TGTGCCAGCAGTGCTGGACTAGCGGCTAGCACAGATACGCAGTATTTT. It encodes CASSAGLAASTDTQYF.

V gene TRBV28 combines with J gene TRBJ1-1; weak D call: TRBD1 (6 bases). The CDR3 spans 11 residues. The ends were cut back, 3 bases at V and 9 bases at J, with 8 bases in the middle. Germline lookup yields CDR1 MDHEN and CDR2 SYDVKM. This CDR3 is CASSLGTKAFF. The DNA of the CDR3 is TGTGCCAGCAGTTTGGGGACAAAAGCTTTCTTT.

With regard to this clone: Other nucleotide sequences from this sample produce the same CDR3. This CDR3 is CASSSLSSYEQYF. CDR3 bases: TGTGCCAGCAGCTCCTTGAGCTCCTACGAGCAGTACTTC. The V and J genes are TRBV7-6 and TRBJ2-7; no firm D call. The CDR3 loop spans 13 amino acids. Germline lookup yields CDR1 SGHVS and CDR2 FNYEAQ. Trimming stripped 4 bases from V and 0 bases from J, with 7 bases between. The complete variable domain, with remaining parts taken from reference TRBV7-6 and TRBJ2-7, reads GAGVSQSPRYKVTKRGQDVALRCDPISGHVSLYWYRQALGQGPEFLTYFNYEAQQDKSGLPNDRFSAERPEGSISTLTIQRTEQRDSAMYRCASSSLSSYEQYFGPGTRLTVT.

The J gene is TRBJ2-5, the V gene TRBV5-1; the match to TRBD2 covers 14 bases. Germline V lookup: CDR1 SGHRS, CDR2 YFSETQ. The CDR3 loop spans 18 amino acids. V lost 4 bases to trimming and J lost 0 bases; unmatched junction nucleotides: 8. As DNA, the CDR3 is TGCGCCAGCAGCCTTGACCGGACTAGCGGGAGGTACCAAGAGACCCAGTACTTC. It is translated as CASSLDRTSGRYQETQYF.

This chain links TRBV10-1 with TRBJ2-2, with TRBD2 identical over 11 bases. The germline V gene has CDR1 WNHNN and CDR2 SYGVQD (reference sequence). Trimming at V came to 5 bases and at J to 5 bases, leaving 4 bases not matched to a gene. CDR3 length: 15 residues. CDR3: CASSLAGGKTGELFF. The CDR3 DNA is TGCGCCAGCAGTCTAGCGGGAGGAAAGACCGGGGAGCTGTTTTTT.

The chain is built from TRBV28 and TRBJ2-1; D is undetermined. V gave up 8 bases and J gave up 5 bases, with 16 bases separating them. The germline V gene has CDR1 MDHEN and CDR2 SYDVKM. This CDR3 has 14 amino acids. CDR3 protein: CASGRSGLNNEQFF. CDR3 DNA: TGTGCCAGCGGCCGCTCTGGGCTAAACAATGAGCAGTTCTTC.

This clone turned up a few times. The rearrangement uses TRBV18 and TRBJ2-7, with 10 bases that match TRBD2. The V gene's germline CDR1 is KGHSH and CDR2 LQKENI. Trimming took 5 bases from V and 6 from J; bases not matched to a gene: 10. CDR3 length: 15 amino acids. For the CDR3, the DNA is TGTGCCAGCTCAACAAGCACTAGCGGGATAGGCGAGCAGTACTTC. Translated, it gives CASSTSTSGIGEQYF. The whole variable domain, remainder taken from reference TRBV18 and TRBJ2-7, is NAGVMQNPRHLVRRRGQEARLRCSPMKGHSHVYWYRQLPEEGLKFMVYLQKENIIDESGMPKERFSAEFPKEGPSILRIQQVVRGDSAAYFCASSTSTSGIGEQYFGPGTRLTVT.

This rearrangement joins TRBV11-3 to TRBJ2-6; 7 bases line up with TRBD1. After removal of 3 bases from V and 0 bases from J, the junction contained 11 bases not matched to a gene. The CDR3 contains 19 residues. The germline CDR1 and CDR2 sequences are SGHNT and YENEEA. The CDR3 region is CASSFPGTDRYSGANVLTF. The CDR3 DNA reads TGTGCCAGCAGCTTTCCAGGGACAGATAGATACTCTGGGGCCAACGTCCTGACTTTC.